This record looks at one T cell receptor beta chain sequence and its context. Antigen: not known. A J-beta primer mix and a sample-barcoded 5' primer were used in a second PCR of roughly 7 to 12 cycles. Every cDNA molecule carried a tag from a template-switch adaptor bearing 12 random nucleotides. MiXCR was run by TCRdb on the 5' RACE reads, yielding one entry per CDR3 protein. The top ten clones hold about 4.1% of a sample with approximately 1.5 million distinct CDR3 sequences, roughly two fifths of them seen once. The record originates from a study of blood T cells in healthy people across ages. For every donor, a draw yielded roughly 10 milliliters of peripheral blood. Trimming removed 5 bases at V and 12 bases at J, with 23 bases between. The germline V gene has CDR1 DFQATT and CDR2 SNEGSKA (reference sequence). The CDR3 consists of 14 residues. Notes on the study in general: Naive CD4+ cells and diversity were both higher in long-lived donors than in aged donors.

The chain recombines TRBV20-1 with TRBJ2-1, with D perhaps being TRBD1 or TRBD2 (5 bases each). The sample was blood. The sequence was collected from a woman aged 18-35 years in good health. CDR3 nucleotides: TGCAGTGCTGGAAAACACTCGTCCGGGACCTGGCAGTTCTTC. The encoded protein is CSAGKHSSGTWQFF.